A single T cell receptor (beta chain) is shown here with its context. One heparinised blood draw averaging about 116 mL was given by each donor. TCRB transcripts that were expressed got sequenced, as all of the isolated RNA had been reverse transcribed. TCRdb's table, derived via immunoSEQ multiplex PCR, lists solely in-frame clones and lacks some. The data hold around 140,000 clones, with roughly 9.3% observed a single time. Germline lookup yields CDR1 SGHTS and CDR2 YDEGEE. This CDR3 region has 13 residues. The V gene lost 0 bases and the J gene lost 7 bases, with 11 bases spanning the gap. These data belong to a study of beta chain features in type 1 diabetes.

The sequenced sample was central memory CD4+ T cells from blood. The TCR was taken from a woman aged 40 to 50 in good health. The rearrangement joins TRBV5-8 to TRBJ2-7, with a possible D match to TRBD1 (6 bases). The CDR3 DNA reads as TGTGCCAGCAGCTTGGACAGGGTCTGGGAGCAGTACTTC. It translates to CASSLDRVWEQYF.